The table lists the clone carrying this T cell receptor (beta chain) with a few counts. This sample is drawn from a study of beta chain features in type 1 diabetes. CDR3 length equals 13 residues. Trimming cost V 8 bases and J 0 bases; bases outside gene matches: 3. Germline V gives CDR1 LNHNV, CDR2 YYDKDF (reference sequence). Expressed TCRB transcripts were sequenced because the entire RNA isolate underwent reverse transcription. Generated by immunoSEQ multiplex PCR, the TCRdb table keeps only in-frame clones and is missing some. The top ten clones hold 0.026% of a sample with under 250,000 clones, roughly 13% of them seen once.

The clonotype originates from a middle-aged woman in good health. The sequenced sample was naive CD4+ T cells from blood. The gene calls are TRBV15 and TRBJ2-5; TRBD2 matches 7 bases. The CDR3 region has the DNA TGTGCCACCTCTGCGGGGGACCAAGAGACCCAGTACTTC. Translation gives CATSAGDQETQYF.